These 21 T cell receptor beta chains share one sample of origin, sequenced in a study of shared clonotypes between healthy human individuals. It was CD45RO-negative cells, positively selected for CCR7, that made up naive CD8 cells, with terminally differentiated effector memory CD45RA+ cells excluded. TCRdb keeps only in-frame clones here, not all; method: immunoSEQ multiplex PCR. Found here are around 2,000,000 clones, roughly 95% of them singletons; the top ten hold more than 0.95%. The source material was naive CD8+ T cells sorted from blood. The source is a man aged 18 to 35 in good health.

This chain uses TRBV28 with TRBJ2-1; tentative D call: TRBD1 (5 bases). Germline V gives CDR1 MDHEN, CDR2 SYDVKM. This CDR3 has 12 residues. Trimming pared 6 bases from V and 8 bases from J, leaving 11 bases between. The CDR3 region is CASRARADEQFF. The CDR3, as DNA: TGTGCCAGCAGGGCCAGGGCGGATGAGCAGTTCTTC.

A note on this clone: The identical CDR3 is also encoded by other nucleotide sequences in the sample. The chain links TRBV27 to TRBJ2-7; the D gene is possibly TRBD1 (6 bases). The CDR3 is made up of 13 amino acids. Trimming removed 5 bases at V and 4 bases at J, with 12 bases between. From germline, CDR1 is MNHEY and CDR2 SMNVEV (reference sequence). In DNA form, the CDR3 reads TGTGCCAGCAGTCTGACAGGCGCGTACGAGCAGTACTTC. Protein product: CASSLTGAYEQYF.

With regard to this clone: Likely a read error: the CDR3 ends without its conserved phenylalanine or tryptophan. The DNA is omitted, as the CDR3 cannot be located on it reliably, and the CDR3 follows TCRdb's listing. The chain has TRBV28 and TRBJ1-1. The CDR3 numbers 13 amino acids, ends counted. Germline V gene data show CDR1 as MDHEN and CDR2 as SYDVKM. The CDR3 protein is CASSLGEGSASQV.

J is TRBJ2-7 and V is TRBV29-1; D is unresolved. The CDR3 contains 12 residues. V shed 4 bases and J shed 0 bases, with 7 bases lying between them. Germline-derived CDR1 and CDR2 are SQVTM and ANQGSEA. Here the CDR3 reads CSVVGYSYEQYF. CDR3 sequence (DNA): TGCAGCGTTGTTGGGTACTCCTACGAGCAGTACTTC.

This clone has only a few counts. The same CDR3 is also encoded by other DNA sequences in this sample. The genes are TRBV4-1 and TRBJ2-7; the D gene is possibly TRBD1 (6 bases). This CDR3 has 14 residues. Trimming shortened V by 0 bases and J by 3 bases, and 9 bases separated the two germline ends. CDR1 MGHRA and CDR2 YSYEKL come from the germline V gene. CDR3 bases: TGCGCCAGCAGCCAAGACAGGGGTATCTACGAGCAGTACTTC. Amino acids: CASSQDRGIYEQYF.

V gene TRBV27 combines with J gene TRBJ2-5; 10 bases agree with TRBD2. This CDR3 has 16 amino acids. Germline V CDR1 and CDR2: MNHEY, SMNVEV (reference sequence). V lost 4 bases to trimming and J lost 5 bases; unmatched junction nucleotides: 10. In DNA form, the CDR3 reads TGTGCCAGCAGTTCTAAAAATAGCGGGAGGAAGGAGACCCAGTACTTC. This sequence encodes CASSSKNSGRKETQYF.

The J gene is TRBJ2-7, the V gene TRBV19; TRBD2 is a possible D gene (6 bases). The CDR3 is made up of 14 amino acids. Trimming took 3 bases from V and 0 from J, leaving 9 bases between them. Germline V gene data show CDR1 as LNHDA and CDR2 as SQIVND (reference sequence). CDR3 residues: CASSMAGLSYEQYF. CDR3 in DNA: TGTGCCAGTAGTATGGCGGGACTCTCCTACGAGCAGTACTTC.

V gene TRBV4-1 combines with J gene TRBJ1-2, with 8 bases matching TRBD1. The junction had 10 bases not matched to a gene; V was cut back by 0 bases and J by 1 base. Germline V gene lookup returns CDR1 MGHRA and CDR2 YSYEKL. CDR3 size: 18 residues. Written as DNA, the CDR3 is TGCGCCAGCAGCCAAGAGGGACAGGTCGTCTCAATTAACTATGGCTACACCTTC. Protein: CASSQEGQVVSINYGYTF.

The chain combines TRBV4-1 with TRBJ1-2; 8 positions agree with TRBD1. V lost 4 bases to trimming and J lost 8 bases; unmatched junction nucleotides: 9. This CDR3 spans 14 amino acids. CDR1 and CDR2 from the germline V gene are MGHRA and YSYEKL. CDR3 protein: CASSPDRGRWGYTF. For the CDR3, the DNA is TGCGCCAGCAGCCCAGACAGGGGACGGTGGGGCTACACCTTC.

In its sample, this clone was seen once. J is TRBJ1-5 and V is TRBV6-5; D is perhaps TRBD1 (6 bases). The CDR3 runs to 15 residues. V was trimmed by 6 bases and J by 0 bases, leaving 12 bases between them. The V gene's germline CDR1 is MNHEY and CDR2 SVGAGI. Here the CDR3 reads CASRDGTHSNQPQHF. CDR3 sequence (DNA): TGTGCCAGCAGGGACGGGACACATAGCAATCAGCCCCAGCATTTT.

The chain recombines TRBV27 with TRBJ1-6; unclear D gene. CDR1 is MNHEY and CDR2 is SMNVEV in the germline V gene (reference sequence). The CDR3 is 18 residues long. V was pared by 6 bases and J by 1 base, with 19 bases between. This CDR3 is CASSPIQPTESYNSPLHF. CDR3 sequence (DNA): TGTGCCAGCAGCCCAATACAACCGACGGAGTCCTATAATTCACCCCTCCACTTT.

The chain links TRBV2 to TRBJ2-2; weak D call: TRBD1 (5 bases). Trimming took 9 bases from V and 4 from J, leaving 12 bases between them. This CDR3 is built from 13 residues. CDR1 and CDR2 from the germline V gene are SNHLY and FYNNEI. The CDR3 here is CARQERGTGELFF. The CDR3 DNA reads TGTGCCAGACAGGAGAGAGGCACCGGGGAGCTGTTTTTT.

The CDR3 loop reads CASSQVEGNQPQHF. The CDR3 bases are TGCGCCAGCAGCCAAGTGGAGGGAAATCAGCCCCAGCATTTT. This chain links TRBV4-1 with TRBJ1-5; D remains unclear. CDR1 MGHRA and CDR2 YSYEKL come from the germline V gene. Trimming removed 1 base at V and 4 bases at J, with 8 bases between. This CDR3 has 14 residues.

CDR3 sequence: CASSLPAWTSGGNEQFF. The CDR3 DNA reads as TGTGCCAGCAGCCTCCCAGCGTGGACTAGCGGGGGGAATGAGCAGTTCTTC. The gene calls are TRBV11-1 and TRBJ2-1, with 14 bases matching TRBD2. The CDR3 consists of 17 residues. CDR1 SGHAT and CDR2 FQDESV come from the germline V gene (reference sequence). The V gene end was trimmed by 5 bases and the J gene end by 7 bases; junction bases not matched to a gene: 10.

This rearrangement joins TRBV30 to TRBJ2-3; possibly TRBD1 or TRBD2 for D (5 bases each). The CDR3 is 13 residues long. V lost 2 bases, J lost 4 bases, and 10 bases lay in between. Germline CDR1 GTSNPN, CDR2 SVGIG (reference sequence). In DNA form, the CDR3 reads TGTGCCTGGAGTTCCGGGACCCCAGATACGCAGTATTTT. Encoded protein: CAWSSGTPDTQYF.

The chain recombines TRBV4-1 with TRBJ2-2; TRBD2 might be the D (5 bases). The CDR3 consists of 13 residues. The V gene lost 4 bases and the J gene lost 6 bases, with 9 bases spanning the gap. Germline CDR1 reads MGHRA; CDR2 reads YSYEKL. CDR3 coding DNA: TGCGCCAGCAGCCTAAGGACTGCCGGGGAGCTGTTTTTT. Translating it yields CASSLRTAGELFF.

V is TRBV5-6 and J is TRBJ2-7; 10 bases agree with TRBD1. The germline V gene has CDR1 SGHDT and CDR2 YYEEEE. The CDR3 consists of 14 residues. The V segment lost 4 bases and the J segment 4 bases; nucleotides outside the gene matches: 5. CDR3 loop: CASSAGQGEYEQYF. In DNA form, the CDR3 reads TGTGCCAGCAGCGCCGGACAGGGGGAATACGAGCAGTACTTC.

The CDR3 here is CASSDLEQGGNTEAFF. The CDR3 DNA reads as TGTGCCAGCAGTGATTTAGAACAGGGCGGGAACACTGAAGCTTTCTTT. This rearrangement joins TRBV2 to TRBJ1-1; D may be TRBD1 (6 bases). Germline-derived CDR1 and CDR2 are SNHLY and FYNNEI. V lost 3 bases and J 1 base, leaving 15 bases between the germline ends. The CDR3 loop spans 16 amino acids. Based on the CDR3 plus reference TRBV2 and TRBJ1-1, the full variable domain is EPEVTQTPSHQVTQMGQEVILRCVPISNHLYFYWYRQILGQKVEFLVSFYNNEISEKSEIFDDQFSVERPDGSNFTLKIRSTKLEDSAMYFCASSDLEQGGNTEAFFGQGTRLTVV.

The CDR3 DNA is TGCGCCAGCAGCTTGGGCGTTTTACCGGGACAGGGTGATTCACCCCTCCACTTT. This gives the protein CASSLGVLPGQGDSPLHF. The chain employs TRBV4-1 and TRBJ1-6; 9 nucleotides agree with TRBD1. The CDR3 covers 18 residues. Germline CDR1 reads MGHRA; CDR2 reads YSYEKL. Trimming at V came to 5 bases and at J to 8 bases, leaving 16 bases not matched to a gene.

The V gene is TRBV30, the J gene TRBJ2-2, with a weak D call TRBD1 (6 bases). Per the germline V gene, CDR1 is GTSNPN and CDR2 is SVGIG (reference sequence). CDR3 length: 14 amino acids. The V and J ends lost 2 bases and 1 base respectively, with 8 bases between them. The CDR3 reads CAWSLGGNTGELFF. The CDR3, as DNA: TGTGCCTGGAGTCTAGGGGGGAACACCGGGGAGCTGTTTTTT.

Only a few counts were recorded for this clone. The chain has TRBV5-7 and TRBJ2-7; 8 nucleotides match TRBD1. TRBV5-7 is an ORF for which the function is uncertain. The V segment lost 4 bases and the J segment 0 bases; nucleotides outside the gene matches: 6. The CDR3 has 15 residues. In DNA, the CDR3 is TGTGCCAGCAGCGAGGGACAGGCTATCTCCTACGAGCAGTACTTC. It translates to CASSEGQAISYEQYF.